A selection of T cell receptor beta chains follows, all from one sample in a study of cytomegalovirus exposure and HLA in healthy donors. Profiled with immunoSEQ multiplex PCR; TCRdb holds only in-frame clones, not every one. Of 35,000 to 50,000 clones listed, roughly 80% are singletons. The sequenced material came from PBMCs. These receptors all come from a man aged 25-45 years in good health and CMV-seronegative. Both conserved end residues are trimmed from each CDR3. Fields, in order: V gene, J gene, CDR3 protein.

V: TRBV6-4; J: TRBJ2-3; CDR3: ASSDGGSTDTQY
V: TRBV7-2; J: TRBJ1-6; CDR3: ASSYGAGSYNSPLH
V: TRBV4-3; J: TRBJ1-3; CDR3: ASSHLTGTGSGNTIY
V: TRBV11-2; J: TRBJ2-1; CDR3: ASSFSWLAVYNEQF
V: TRBV21-1; J: TRBJ2-7; CDR3: AGGMSYEQY
V: TRBV6-5; J: TRBJ2-7; CDR3: ASSRDRGLYEQY
V: TRBV7-6; J: TRBJ2-3; CDR3: ASSLGGVTSTDTQY
V: TRBV6-1; J: TRBJ2-7; CDR3: ASSDLQGSLRYEQY
V: TRBV27; J: TRBJ2-3; CDR3: ASRAGTYFSTDTQY
V: TRBV7-9; J: TRBJ2-3; CDR3: SSSLFDYSTDTQY
V: TRBV13; J: TRBJ2-5; CDR3: ASSLGTRRFY
V: TRBV7-3; J: TRBJ2-3; CDR3: ASSLRRSDTQY
V: TRBV6-1; J: TRBJ1-5; CDR3: ATLDRGPGQPQH
V: TRBV5-1; J: TRBJ2-6; CDR3: ASSSQQGAGANVLT
V: TRBV6-5; J: TRBJ2-5; CDR3: ASSLGGGGETQY
V: TRBV27; J: TRBJ2-7; CDR3: ASRESRGGYEQY
V: TRBV6-6; J: TRBJ2-7; CDR3: ASSYSTGEQY
V: TRBV7-2; J: TRBJ1-5; CDR3: ASSSTGNQPQH
V: TRBV5-5; J: TRBJ2-7; CDR3: ASSRTSVYEQY
V: TRBV27; J: TRBJ2-7; CDR3: ASSLSLSYEQY
V: TRBV5-4; J: TRBJ2-7; CDR3: ASSRDTYEQY
V: TRBV7-9; J: TRBJ2-1; CDR3: ASSKMTRQYSEQF
V: TRBV28; J: TRBJ1-1; CDR3: ASSPGGGMNTEAF
V: TRBV4-2; J: TRBJ1-2; CDR3: ASSQDLGQGASFA
V: TRBV7-9; J: TRBJ1-1; CDR3: ASSLDRATEAF
V: TRBV6-4; J: TRBJ1-3; CDR3: ASSDLTQGNTIY
V: TRBV7-2; J: TRBJ2-4; CDR3: ATAGGAKNIQY
V: TRBV6-1; J: TRBJ1-5; CDR3: ASSLTENQPQH
V: TRBV5-5; J: TRBJ2-1; CDR3: ASSEGLAVYNEQF
V: TRBV19; J: TRBJ1-2; CDR3: ASSIFDSPIYGYT
V: TRBV4-3; J: TRBJ1-4; CDR3: ASSPTPGGSNEKLF
V: TRBV9; J: TRBJ2-5; CDR3: ASSPGSSWETQY
V: TRBV30; J: TRBJ1-2; CDR3: AWSVPYRDHGYT
V: TRBV11-3; J: TRBJ2-1; CDR3: ASSPTDRNNEQF
V: TRBV7-5; J: TRBJ1-2; CDR3: ARSLIASTNYGCT
V: TRBV19; J: TRBJ2-1; CDR3: ASPPQGLAGGPKNNEQF
V: TRBV7-2; J: TRBJ2-7; CDR3: ASSRGTESYEQY
V: TRBV2; J: TRBJ2-1; CDR3: ASREENRGLYNEQF
V: TRBV30; J: TRBJ2-5; CDR3: AWSVGGNQETQY
V: TRBV19; J: TRBJ1-4; CDR3: ASSIRGATNEKLF
V: TRBV29-1; J: TRBJ2-1; CDR3: SLSDPKYNEQF
V: TRBV11-2; J: TRBJ2-7; CDR3: ASSETYRKDLEQY